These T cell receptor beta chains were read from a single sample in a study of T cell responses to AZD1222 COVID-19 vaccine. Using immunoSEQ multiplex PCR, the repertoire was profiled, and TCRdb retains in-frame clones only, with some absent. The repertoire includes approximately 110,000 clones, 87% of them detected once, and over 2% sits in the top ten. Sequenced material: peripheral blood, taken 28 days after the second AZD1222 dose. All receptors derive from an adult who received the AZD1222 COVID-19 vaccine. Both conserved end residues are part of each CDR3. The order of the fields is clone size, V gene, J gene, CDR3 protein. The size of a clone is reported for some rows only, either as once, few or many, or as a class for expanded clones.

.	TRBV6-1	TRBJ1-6	CASSELSSYNSPLHF
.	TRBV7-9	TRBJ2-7	CASSLAFQGPYEQYF
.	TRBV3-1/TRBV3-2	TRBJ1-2	CASRAQVGDGYTF
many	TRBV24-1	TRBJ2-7	CATSDPGTSGKIPYEQYF
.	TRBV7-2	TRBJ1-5	CASSQRPRTDANQPQHF
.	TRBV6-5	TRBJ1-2	CASSQDREEGYTF
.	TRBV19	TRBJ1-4	CASTYRMGTNEKLFF
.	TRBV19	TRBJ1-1	CASNEWGSVDTEAFF
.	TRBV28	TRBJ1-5	CASSLGQGFRQPQHF
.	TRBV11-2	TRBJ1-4	CATRQLVNEKLFF
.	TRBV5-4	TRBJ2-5	CASSLDQGRGETQYF
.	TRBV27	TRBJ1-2	CASSQSGTGNGYTF
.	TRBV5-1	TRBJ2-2	CASSLDLPRNTGELFF
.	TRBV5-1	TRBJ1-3	CASSLPSSGNTIYF
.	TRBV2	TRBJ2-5	CASSVGLAVQETQYF
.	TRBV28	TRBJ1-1	CASRTANTEAFF